The 23 T cell receptor beta chains given below trace back to one sample, sequenced in a study of blood T cells in healthy people across ages. A second PCR, run for 7 to 11 cycles, used a sample-barcoded 5' primer plus a J-beta primer mix. TCRdb reanalysed the 5' RACE reads using MiXCR and keeps one entry per CDR3 protein. The table shows about 1.6 million distinct CDR3 sequences, with 30% to 40% occurring only once. The sample was blood. Receptors were obtained from a woman aged 25 to 45 in good health.

This clonotype came up many times. J is TRBJ2-3 and V is TRBV7-2, with D maybe TRBD2 (7 bases). Germline V gives CDR1 SGHTA, CDR2 FQGNSA. The CDR3 has 16 amino acids. V lost 2 bases, J lost 4 bases, and 16 bases lay in between. The CDR3: CASSLFLAGASDTQYF. The CDR3 bases are TGTGCCAGCAGCTTATTTCTGGCGGGGGCTTCAGATACGCAGTATTTT.

The chain joins TRBV4-1 to TRBJ2-3, with D possibly TRBD2 on 6 matching bases. V lost 4 bases, J lost 5 bases, and 19 bases lay in between. Per the germline V gene, CDR1 is MGHRA and CDR2 is YSYEKL. This CDR3 contains 16 residues. The CDR3 nucleotides read TGCGCCAGCAGCCGAGAAAGAGTGTTCGGGGGAGATACGCAGTATTTT. Its translation is CASSRERVFGGDTQYF.

This clonotype was counted a few times. The genes are TRBV14 and TRBJ2-5, with D possibly TRBD1 on 6 matching bases. The CDR3 runs to 17 residues. Germline CDR1 and CDR2: SGHDN and FVKESK. Between the trimmed V and J ends, which lost 2 bases and 2 bases, there was a span of 18 bases. The CDR3 DNA reads as TGTGCCAGCAGCCAAAGGGTCACCGGGACACTACAAGAGACCCAGTACTTC. Encoded protein: CASSQRVTGTLQETQYF.

This clonotype was picked up a small number of times. This sequence joins TRBV7-9 and TRBJ1-1; perhaps TRBD1 as D (6 bases). CDR1 and CDR2 (germline): SEHNR, FQNEAQ (reference sequence). V lost 6 bases and J lost 5, with 19 bases in between. There are 15 residues in the CDR3. CDR3 nucleotide sequence: TGTGCCAGCAGTACCATAGGGGGAAAGGGTACTGAAGCTTTCTTT. This translates into CASSTIGGKGTEAFF.

The chain couples TRBV4-1 to TRBJ2-1; D might be TRBD2 (5 bases). V was trimmed by 3 bases and J by 2 bases, leaving 14 bases between them. The CDR3 is 16 amino acids. Germline CDR1 MGHRA, CDR2 YSYEKL. The CDR3 DNA follows: TGCGCCAGCAGCCACCGAAGCGGCCTCCCCTACAATGAGCAGTTCTTC. Translation gives CASSHRSGLPYNEQFF.

This chain connects TRBV6-6 to TRBJ1-2; a weak D match, TRBD1 (5 bases). Germline V gene lookup returns CDR1 MNHNY and CDR2 SVGAGI (reference sequence). The CDR3 has 14 residues. V was pared by 4 bases and J by 8 bases, with 17 bases between. In DNA form, the CDR3 reads TGTGCCAGCAGTTTCAAAAAGACAGCGTCGGGCTACACCTTC. Amino acids: CASSFKKTASGYTF.

About this clonotype itself: Mismatch with germline at one junction end may stem from a read error. This sequence joins TRBV12-3 or TRBV12-4 and TRBJ2-3, with 10 bases fitting TRBD2. The CDR3 is 15 amino acids. CDR3 coding DNA: TGTGCCAGCAGGTGGACTAGCGGAGGGACAGATGCGCAGTATTTT. It encodes CASRWTSGGTDAQYF.

On this clonotype: A much larger clone lies a single base off, so this may be a read error. This chain joins TRBV7-2 and TRBJ2-1; weak D call: TRBD2 (5 bases). The J call is in doubt because the DNA end fits TRBJ2-7 better. Germline loops: CDR1 SGHTA, CDR2 FQGNSA. The CDR3 totals 16 residues. CDR3: CASSLVRASSYNEQYF. As DNA, the CDR3 is TGTGCCAGCAGCTTAGTGCGGGCAAGCTCCTACAATGAGCAGTACTTC.

This clonotype was observed a handful of times. The genes are TRBV13 and TRBJ1-1, with D unclear. CDR3 length: 12 amino acids. CDR1 is PRHDT and CDR2 is FYEKMQ in the germline V gene (reference sequence). Trimming removed 5 bases from V and 5 bases from J, with 9 bases in between. CDR3 in amino acids: CASSLATTEAFF. In DNA, the CDR3 is TGTGCCAGCAGCCTGGCTACGACTGAAGCTTTCTTT.

A note on this clonotype: A read error is possible here, since a much larger clone lies one base away. This rearrangement joins TRBV29-1 to TRBJ2-7, with 7 nucleotides matching TRBD2. Trimming took 5 bases from V and 8 from J; bases not matched to a gene: 6. This CDR3 is built from 11 residues. From germline, CDR1 is SQVTM and CDR2 ANQGSEA. This CDR3 is CSVLSGVKQYF. The CDR3 nucleotides read TGCAGCGTTTTGAGCGGGGTCAAGCAGTACTTC.

In nucleotides, the CDR3 is TGCGCCAGCAGCCCTAACGCGATGGGCTACACCTTC. Protein product: CASSPNAMGYTF. This chain uses TRBV5-1 with TRBJ1-2; no definite D call. V lost 4 bases and J 8 bases, leaving 12 bases between the germline ends. Germline CDR1 SGHRS, CDR2 YFSETQ. This CDR3 is built from 12 residues.

The rearrangement joins TRBV29-1 to TRBJ2-2; TRBD2 agrees at 12 bases. CDR3 size: 14 residues. Germline values: CDR1 SQVTM, CDR2 ANQGSEA. V dropped 4 bases and J dropped 6; count of bases not matched to a gene: 3. The CDR3 here is CSVVLAGGPGELFF. The CDR3 DNA reads TGCAGCGTTGTCCTAGCGGGAGGGCCCGGGGAGCTGTTTTTT.

The chain employs TRBV5-1 and TRBJ1-2; possibly TRBD1 for D (6 bases). This CDR3 comprises 14 residues. The V end was cut by 0 bases, the J end by 8 bases, with 14 bases between. Germline V gene lookup returns CDR1 SGHRS and CDR2 YFSETQ. The CDR3 DNA reads TGCGCCAGCAGCTTGGACACGGGGGCGAGCGGCTACACCTTC. This sequence encodes CASSLDTGASGYTF.

This clonotype was found a few times. Mismatch with germline at one junction end may stem from a read error. The chain joins TRBV20-1 to TRBJ1-1, with D perhaps matching TRBD1 (6 bases). Per germline, CDR1 DFQATT and CDR2 SNEGSKA (reference sequence). The CDR3 has 13 amino acids. Here the CDR3 reads CSATGRRDTEAFF. The CDR3 DNA reads TGCAGTGCCACAGGACGACGGGACACTGAGGCTTTCTTT.

The rearrangement joins TRBV11-2 to TRBJ2-1, with D tentatively TRBD1 (6 bases). The CDR3 is 14 amino acids. V shed 4 bases and J shed 4 bases, with 11 bases lying between them. The germline V gene has CDR1 SGHAT and CDR2 FQNNGV. This chain's CDR3 is CASSWGLFYNEQFF. The DNA of the CDR3 is TGTGCCAGCAGCTGGGGGCTCTTTTACAATGAGCAGTTCTTC.

This chain connects TRBV11-2 to TRBJ2-7; a possible D gene is TRBD2 (5 bases). This CDR3 spans 14 amino acids. CDR1 is SGHAT, CDR2 FQNNGV, per germline. V was trimmed by 5 bases and J by 2 bases, leaving 13 bases between them. The DNA for the CDR3 is TGTGCCAGCAGCGATCCGGGATATACCTACGAGCAGTACTTC. It specifies CASSDPGYTYEQYF.

The rearrangement links TRBV11-2 to TRBJ2-1; 7 nucleotides agree with TRBD1. The CDR3 is 17 residues long. The junction had 14 bases not matched to a gene; V was cut back by 2 bases and J by 7 bases. Germline CDR1 reads SGHAT; CDR2 reads FQNNGV. DNA for the CDR3: TGTGCCAGCAGCTTAAGTGTAACAGGGGAAGAAAGGAATGAGCAGTTCTTC. It yields the protein CASSLSVTGEERNEQFF.

This clonotype was observed many times. This chain uses TRBV10-3 with TRBJ2-5; weak D call: TRBD1 (6 bases). The CDR3 contains 16 residues. V lost 3 bases and J lost 5, with 19 bases in between. Germline CDR1 reads ENHRY; CDR2 reads SYGVKD. The CDR3 region has the DNA TGTGCCATCAGTGACCCCTACAGGGCTCCCGGGGAGACCCAGTACTTC. Protein product: CAISDPYRAPGETQYF.

This clonotype was recorded at least ten times. The chain combines TRBV29-1 with TRBJ2-1; 7 bases map to TRBD2. J was trimmed by 12 bases and V by 0 bases; bases with no gene match: 14. Looked up from germline, CDR1 is SQVTM and CDR2 is ANQGSEA. The CDR3 totals 15 residues. Written as DNA, the CDR3 is TGCAGCGTTGAAGATATAGGGGAGGGAGAAATGGGGCAGTTCTTC. Amino acids: CSVEDIGEGEMGQFF.

DNA of the CDR3: TGTGCCTGGAGTAGAGAGGAGACCCAGTACTTC. It encodes CAWSREETQYF. The chain uses TRBV30 and TRBJ2-7; D is uncertain. The J call may be mistaken, given a closer DNA end match to TRBJ2-5. The CDR3 is 11 amino acids. Per germline, CDR1 GTSNPN and CDR2 SVGIG (reference sequence).

Regarding this clonotype: A much larger clone lies a single base off, so this may be a read error. The genes are TRBV29-1 and TRBJ2-5; D might be TRBD1 (5 bases). Germline assignment: CDR1 SQVTM and CDR2 ANQGSEA. The CDR3 is 15 amino acids. V shed 2 bases and J shed 0 bases, with 13 bases lying between them. The CDR3 DNA is TGCAGCGTTGAAATAGGGGCACGTAACCAAGAGACCCAGTACTTC. Its protein product is CSVEIGARNQETQYF.

The rearrangement links TRBV19 to TRBJ1-4; TRBD1 matches 8 bases. Germline CDR1 reads LNHDA; CDR2 reads SQIVND (reference sequence). V shed 7 bases and J 4 bases; nucleotides not matched to a gene: 2. This CDR3 contains 13 residues. In nucleotides, the CDR3 is TGTGCCAGTAATGACAGGGGTAATGAAAAACTGTTTTTT. Protein product: CASNDRGNEKLFF.

This clonotype showed up just once. V and J are TRBV20-1 and TRBJ1-6; possibly TRBD1 for D (5 bases). CDR1 DFQATT and CDR2 SNEGSKA come from the germline V gene (reference sequence). Trimming left V 1 base short and J 6 bases short, with 10 bases between. CDR3 size: 14 residues. The CDR3 loop reads CSARAWGGNSPLHF. The CDR3, as DNA: TGCAGTGCTAGAGCGTGGGGCGGTAATTCACCCCTCCACTTT.